The clone carrying this TCR beta chain came up a few times. What it binds is unknown. A J-beta primer mix and a sample-barcoded 5' primer were used in a second PCR of roughly 6 to 12 cycles. TCRdb called the 5' RACE reads again in MiXCR, with one record for every CDR3 protein. The sample comprises about 1.5 million distinct CDR3 sequences, approximately 43% of which are singletons, and just over 4% rests with the top ten. These data come from a study of blood T cells in healthy people across ages. Every sample had a minimum of 6 million PBMCs isolated. Overall study results and limits: It was held that the diversity estimates obtained from one million T cells were underestimates. Diversity was higher, and naive CD4+ cells more numerous, in long-lived donors than in aged donors. With age, beta diversity per million T cells declined roughly linearly, significantly by around 43.

The CDR3 has 15 residues. Germline lookup yields CDR1 LGHNT and CDR2 FRNRAP. Trimming left V 3 bases short and J 10 bases short, with 19 bases between. V gene TRBV12-5 combines with J gene TRBJ2-1, with D unresolved. The sequencing input was blood. The TCR sequence derives from a woman younger than 30 in good health. The CDR3 DNA follows: TGTGCTAGTGGTTTTAACAGTGGGTTTACGGTCGAGCAGTTCTTC. Protein sequence: CASGFNSGFTVEQFF.